This T cell receptor beta chain derives from a study of T-cell reconstitution after alpha-beta-depleted transplantation in children. V lost 4 bases and J 4 bases, leaving 11 bases between the germline ends. The CDR3 loop spans 13 amino acids. Germline V gene sequence: CDR1 SGHRS, CDR2 YFSETQ. Molecular barcoding with unique molecular identifiers was used for the TCRbeta library. TCRdb itself ran the PCR reads through MiXCR, one entry per CDR3 protein. This sample has 250,000 to 400,000 distinct CDR3 sequences; around 20% occur once, and the top ten carry 10% to 11%. General observations from the study: Reports say that about two months after transplant, the alpha-beta T cells came out of several hundred graft clones that had expanded. Hyperexpanded clones declined; after one year, newly produced T cells mostly supplied diversity. Elevated TCRbeta diversity at day 60 was traced, in some patients, to surviving recipient T cells and thymic progenitors.

A note on this clonotype: The antigen remains unidentified.

Source: PBMCs, mostly from graft donor cells, taken 180 days after TCRalphabeta/CD19-depleted stem cell transplant. The clonotype originates from a male patient aged 5 to 17 who had a stem cell transplant for acute lymphoblastic leukemia, so the T cells may come from the graft donor. The chain recombines TRBV5-1 with TRBJ1-2, with unresolved D. The CDR3 reads CASSRTASYGYTF. The CDR3 region has the DNA TGCGCCAGCAGCCGGACTGCCTCCTATGGCTACACCTTC.